A single sample gave rise to the 5 T cell receptor beta chains below, sequenced in a study of molecular identifiers for immune sequencing clone quantification. TCRdb re-analysed the PCR reads in MiXCR, keeping a single row per CDR3 protein. The sample has approximately 500,000 distinct CDR3 sequences; around 23% are singletons. The sequenced sample consisted of naive CD8+ T cells from blood, with Jurkat cell RNA spiked in. The subset: FACS-sorted CD8+CD4-CCR7+CD45RA+ naive T cells. Receptor source: a human donor in good health. Some libraries in this study had Jurkat cell RNA spiked in.

The V gene is TRBV11-2, the J gene TRBJ2-3; D not resolved. Trimming took off 4 bases at V and 2 bases at J, with 10 bases between the two ends. Germline V lookup: CDR1 SGHAT, CDR2 FQNNGV. This CDR3 spans 14 amino acids. The CDR3 DNA reads as TGTGCCAGCAGCTCAAACCCCCCCACAGATACGCAGTATTTT. Its translation is CASSSNPPTDTQYF.

At least ten counts were recorded for this clonotype. CDR3 amino acids: CSVRVDTQYF. In DNA form, the CDR3 reads TGCAGCGTCAGGGTAGATACGCAGTATTTT. The chain employs TRBV29-1 and TRBJ2-3; D perhaps matches TRBD1 (5 bases). In germline, CDR1 is SQVTM, CDR2 ANQGSEA. Trimming stripped 6 bases from V and 5 bases from J, with 6 bases between. CDR3 length: 10 residues.

Only a few counts were recorded for this clonotype. V gene TRBV5-6 combines with J gene TRBJ2-7, with TRBD2 identical over 7 bases. There are 15 residues in the CDR3. The V segment lost 4 bases and the J segment 2 bases; nucleotides outside the gene matches: 9. CDR1 and CDR2 from the germline V gene are SGHDT and YYEEEE. The CDR3 loop is CASSPGGRITYEQYF. The CDR3 DNA follows: TGTGCCAGCAGCCCGGGAGGTCGTATTACCTACGAGCAGTACTTC.

This clonotype has ten or more counts. The chain recombines TRBV20-1 with TRBJ2-7; possibly TRBD2 for D (6 bases). Germline CDR1 is DFQATT and CDR2 is SNEGSKA (reference sequence). The CDR3 loop spans 12 amino acids. The V and J ends lost 1 base and 3 bases respectively, with 7 bases between them. The CDR3 DNA follows: TGCAGTGCTAGAGCCGGGGGCTACGAGCAGTACTTC. It encodes CSARAGGYEQYF.

This clonotype was recorded many times. The V gene is TRBV28, the J gene TRBJ1-5, with D possibly being TRBD1 (5 bases). Germline V CDR1 and CDR2: MDHEN, SYDVKM. The CDR3 length is 16 residues. Deletions cut 1 base from V and 4 bases from J, with 14 bases between. CDR3 amino acids: CASSLSSGPLNQPQHF. As DNA, the CDR3 is TGTGCCAGCAGTTTATCTTCGGGGCCGCTAAATCAGCCCCAGCATTTT.